This T cell receptor beta chain appears in the sequencing data of a study of T cell changes during pregnancy in multiple sclerosis. TCRdb's table, derived via immunoSEQ multiplex PCR, lists solely in-frame clones and lacks some. Among some 87,000 clones, approximately 92% were seen once, and the ten largest hold 2.6%. V shed 4 bases, J shed 9 bases, and the junction held 13 bases outside the gene matches. The CDR3 is 16 residues long. The germline gives CDR1 MGHRA, CDR2 YSYEKL. Here the sequenced sample was peripheral blood, taken in the first trimester of pregnancy. This TCR came from a female donor with multiple sclerosis, enrolled in a pregnancy study. The chain joins TRBV4-1 to TRBJ2-1, with 9 bases lining up with TRBD2. CDR3 protein: CASSPVFSGSYGEQFF. The CDR3 bases are TGCGCCAGCAGCCCCGTTTTTAGCGGGAGCTACGGTGAGCAGTTCTTC.